The entry that follows covers one T cell receptor (beta chain) sequence. CDR1 and CDR2 from the germline V gene are SGHRS and YFSETQ. CDR3 length: 14 amino acids. With V trimmed by 0 bases and J by 3 bases, 3 bases remained unmatched. This record belongs to a study of blood T cell repertoires in COVID-19. Study in general: Samples taken during acute and convalescent COVID-19 were collected in the United States, Italy and Spain. Sources were T cells, B-cell-depleted T cells, or PBMCs; the material itself was cDNA or gDNA.

TCRdb's copy holds only in-frame clones and misses some; the assay was immunoSEQ multiplex PCR. The data contain approximately 150,000 clones, 88% of them seen just once; the ten biggest clones take up roughly 1.5%. This TCR derives from a woman in her fifties or sixties with acute or convalescent COVID-19. The V gene is TRBV5-1, the J gene TRBJ2-7; 7 bases align to TRBD1. Sequenced sample: peripheral blood. The CDR3 loop reads CASSLEDRIYEQYF. CDR3 DNA sequence: TGCGCCAGCAGCTTGGAGGACAGGATCTACGAGCAGTACTTC.